These T cell receptor beta chains were read from a single sample in a study of T cell responses to AZD1222 COVID-19 vaccine. Repertoires were generated with immunoSEQ multiplex PCR, while TCRdb's copy carries only in-frame clones and drops some. The table lists 150,000 to 200,000 clones, around 90% of them singletons. This sample comprised peripheral blood, obtained 28 days after the second AZD1222 dose. Source of these receptors: an adult who received the AZD1222 COVID-19 vaccine. Each CDR3 is given with its conserved first and last residue. Each record gives: V gene, J gene, CDR3 protein.

TRBV3-1/TRBV3-2	TRBJ1-1	CASRRDTCYTEAFF
TRBV7-3	TRBJ2-5	CASSFKGWETQYF
TRBV28	TRBJ2-1	CASSTLINEQFF
TRBV5-4	TRBJ1-3	CASSLGDRAGNTIYF
TRBV7-9	TRBJ2-7	CASSYRESSYEQYF
TRBV29-1	TRBJ1-1	CSVASAGGTEAFF
TRBV5-1	TRBJ2-1	CASSSEIKNSGRPKSSYNEQFF
TRBV10-3	TRBJ2-2	CAISPTGNTGELFF
TRBV28	TRBJ2-2	CASSPGGTPGELFF
TRBV30	TRBJ2-3	CAWNDQNTDTQYF
TRBV9	TRBJ2-7	CASTRGGSSYEQYF
TRBV7-3	TRBJ2-7	CASSLNSRQGSPYEQYF
TRBV10-3	TRBJ1-1	CAISDSRDAQGKAFF
TRBV24-1	TRBJ2-1	CATAGDFWNEQFF
TRBV24-1	TRBJ2-3	CATSPERRGTQYF
TRBV6-5	TRBJ2-7	CASSPPGLKYEQYF
TRBV28	TRBJ2-3	CASSFTRGGTDTQYF
TRBV6-2/TRBV6-3	TRBJ1-1	CASSLRTLGAEAFF
TRBV6-2/TRBV6-3	TRBJ2-1	CASSYNKEAYARNNEQFF
TRBV5-6	TRBJ1-5	CASSLVRGQPQHF
TRBV6-2/TRBV6-3	TRBJ2-7	CASSSSQGNEQYF
TRBV4-1	TRBJ2-7	CASSPVPGQGAYEQYF
TRBV19	TRBJ2-2	CASSPKQGVVGELFF
TRBV3-1/TRBV3-2	TRBJ2-3	CASSPGGGVTDTQYF
TRBV7-2	TRBJ1-4	CASSRGTDEKLFF
TRBV4-3	TRBJ2-1	CASSQALAGAYNEQFF
TRBV7-8	TRBJ2-2	CASSLRDRVDGELFF
TRBV7-9	TRBJ2-1	CASSASAGTSGSFF
TRBV12-3/TRBV12-4	TRBJ1-5	CASRGTGQPQHF
TRBV28	TRBJ1-4	CASSPGTVGYEKLFF
TRBV27	TRBJ2-1	CASSSPLAGGPSNEQFF
TRBV3-1/TRBV3-2	TRBJ2-7	CASSQDSRSYQYF
TRBV7-6	TRBJ2-7	CASSLARVFREVGYEQYF
TRBV27	TRBJ1-6	CASTQGGQNSPLHF
TRBV11-1	TRBJ2-1	CASSVGLSYNEQFF
TRBV15	TRBJ2-7	CATSINVGTSGRAGYEQYF
TRBV7-6	TRBJ1-2	CASSLMRGDGYTF
TRBV24-1	TRBJ2-2	CATRAGQGFTGELFF
TRBV11-2	TRBJ2-7	CASSLYRDDEQYF
TRBV9	TRBJ1-2	CASSGRGGYTF
TRBV24-1	TRBJ2-2	CATSDQNTGELFF
TRBV9	TRBJ2-3	CASSVVPLGGGLTDTQYF